A selection of T cell receptor beta chains follows, all from one sample in a study of T-cell reconstitution after alpha-beta-depleted transplantation in children. TCRdb re-analysed the PCR reads in MiXCR, keeping a single row per CDR3 protein. In the table there are 90,000 to 100,000 distinct CDR3 sequences, about 25% of which are singletons. Material: PBMCs, obtained before TCRalphabeta/CD19-depleted stem cell transplant. These receptor sequences come from a boy younger than 10 with acute lymphoblastic leukemia, due to receive a stem cell transplant. CDR3s include the opening cysteine and the closing phenylalanine or tryptophan. A clone size is listed for some rows: how often the clone was seen (once, few, many), or a class if it is expanded.

clone_size | v_call | cdr3_aa
few | TRBV5-6 | CASSPGRRDEQFF
NA | TRBV5-1 | CASSYTSGRTPVSYNEQFF
NA | TRBV9 | CASSASGQQGNYGYTF
many | TRBV20-1 | CSARDHSPQDEQFF
NA | TRBV11-1 | CASSEQGRKNIQYF
many | TRBV5-6 | CASSLSGGGNEQFF
many | TRBV29-1 | CSVAERLAGGNEQFF
few | TRBV28 | CASTYPAGSEAFF
many | TRBV27 | CASSLGTSYNEQFF
NA | TRBV18 | CASSPAGGPATQYF
NA | TRBV6-2/TRBV6-3 | CASSYSRATFTDTQYF
NA | TRBV6-1 | CASLESPNTEAFF
NA | TRBV29-1 | CSVVTGPYEQYF
few | TRBV12-3/TRBV12-4 | CASSLTSASYEQYF
few | TRBV28 | CASSSTGQGTQYF
NA | TRBV29-1 | CSANDRRTEAFF
NA | TRBV29-1 | CSVTGFDEQFF
few | TRBV3-1 | CASSQEGTSGYEQYF
NA | TRBV28 | CASTGTLQETQYF
NA | TRBV3-1 | CASRGTRYEQYF
many | TRBV12-3/TRBV12-4 | CASSPSGRGGETQYF
NA | TRBV6-5 | CASSYAGPLHYGYTF
NA | TRBV6-1 | CASSTGPLAEGLNEQFF
few | TRBV11-2 | CASSPRGGEGLNQPQHF
NA | TRBV6-2/TRBV6-3 | CASSPPRTSLNEKLFF
NA | TRBV7-8 | CASSLVDSGGANEQFF
NA | TRBV12-3/TRBV12-4 | CASRASWGSRGGNEQFF
NA | TRBV14 | CASSQGRGGTYNEQFF
NA | TRBV20-1 | CSARDYHDSSYEQYF
NA | TRBV28 | CASSLSTGGGQETQYF
many | TRBV6-5 | CASSHGGEGYTF
NA | TRBV11-2 | CASSQRSASGGSDTQYF
NA | TRBV7-9 | CASTVRQGSGYTF
few | TRBV5-1 | CASSLGDRSTDTQYF
NA | TRBV12-3/TRBV12-4 | CASSFGRPFVQFF
NA | TRBV6-1 | CASSEQGKGANVLTF
few | TRBV28 | CASGRRPQETQYF
many | TRBV5-1 | CASSLGTSGTLQETQYF
few | TRBV20-1 | CSARGGRVLYNEQFF
many | TRBV4-3 | CASSQALASALETQYF
many | TRBV20-1 | CSAGPYSVQETQYF
few | TRBV27 | CASSLGTHTGELFF
NA | TRBV20-1 | CSARSREGRVNEQFF
few | TRBV28 | CASSLWGMAGEKYSNEQFF
NA | TRBV10-2 | CASSAYGTSGIQYF
NA | TRBV20-1 | CSARDLTGTASGYTF
few | TRBV20-1 | CSAREVRGQHYEQYF
many | TRBV29-1 | CSGTGATGELFF
NA | TRBV18 | CASSAGTLNEQYF
few | TRBV5-1 | CASSLQGGKSTDTQYF